The 3 T cell receptor beta chains below all came from one sample that was sequenced in a study of technical replicates of blood from several donors. Profiling relied on immunoSEQ multiplex PCR, and the TCRdb table lists in-frame clones only, not all of them. This sample has 85,000 to 100,000 clones, with nearly 97% found just once. Input material: T cells isolated from PBMCs. The receptors come from a human donor in good health.

The chain couples TRBV14 to TRBJ1-4; unclear D gene. V lost 1 base and J 7 bases, leaving 10 bases between the germline ends. Germline lookup yields CDR1 SGHDN and CDR2 FVKESK. The CDR3 has 14 residues. The CDR3 here is CASSQGGAAEKLFF. In DNA, the CDR3 is TGTGCCAGCAGCCAAGGAGGCGCCGCTGAAAAACTGTTTTTT.

CDR3 sequence reads: CASSSVQGAGQPQHF. The CDR3 DNA follows: TGTGCCAGCAGTTCCGTACAGGGGGCCGGTCAGCCCCAGCATTTT. The genes are TRBV6-5 and TRBJ1-5; 9 positions match TRBD1. CDR3 length: 15 residues. Germline-derived CDR1 and CDR2 are MNHEY and SVGAGI. With 4 bases clipped from V and 6 bases from J, the junction kept 7 bases outside the gene matches.

This chain links TRBV7-8 with TRBJ1-2; 8 bases align to TRBD1. In germline, CDR1 is SGHVS, CDR2 FQNEAQ. Trimming cost V 5 bases and J 8 bases; bases outside gene matches: 10. This CDR3 spans 14 amino acids. The DNA of the CDR3 is TGTGCCAGCAGCCTCTCGGACAGGGTAGGCGGCTACACCTTC. It specifies CASSLSDRVGGYTF. Variable domain in full (rest from reference TRBV7-8 and TRBJ1-2): GAGVSQSPRYKVAKRGQDVALRCDPISGHVSLFWYQQALGQGPEFLTYFQNEAQLDKSGLPSDRFFAERPEGSVSTLKIQRTQQEDSAVYLCASSLSDRVGGYTFGSGTRLTVV.